These T cell receptor beta chains were read from a single sample in a study of technical replicates of blood from a handful of donors. TCRdb keeps only in-frame clones here, not all; method: immunoSEQ multiplex PCR. This repertoire shows tens of thousands of clones, around 94% found once; its top ten account for around 0.25%. Sample: T cells isolated from PBMCs. These receptors all come from a human donor in good health. The CDR3 runs from the conserved cysteine through the conserved F or W. Fields, in order: clone size, J gene, D gene, V gene, CDR3 protein, CDR3 DNA. D genes are given only for firm matches. Size is omitted from some rows. Given values are once, few, many or a class for expanded clones.

size: .; J: TRBJ2-3; D: .; V: TRBV13; CDR3: CASSLTGVADTQYF; DNA: TGTGCCAGCAGCTTAACGGGGGTCGCAGATACGCAGTATTTT
size: .; J: TRBJ2-7; D: .; V: TRBV23-1; CDR3: CASSQSSRERVGYEQYF; DNA: TGCGCCAGCAGTCAATCCTCGAGAGAGAGGGTCGGGTACGAGCAGTACTTC
size: .; J: TRBJ2-1; D: .; V: TRBV5-4; CDR3: CASSLPQGNSYNEQFF; DNA: TGTGCCAGCAGCTTGCCCCAGGGGAACTCCTACAATGAGCAGTTCTTC
size: .; J: TRBJ1-2; D: TRBD1; V: TRBV4-1; CDR3: CASSHPFRGQESYGYTF; DNA: TGCGCCAGCAGCCACCCATTTAGAGGACAGGAATCATATGGCTACACCTTC
size: .; J: TRBJ2-1; D: .; V: TRBV6-6; CDR3: CASSPDTGVARNEQFF; DNA: TGTGCCAGCAGTCCGGATACGGGGGTCGCGCGTAATGAGCAGTTCTTC
size: .; J: TRBJ2-7; D: TRBD1; V: TRBV27; CDR3: CASSQGTGGGEQYF; DNA: TGTGCCAGCAGTCAAGGGACAGGGGGAGGCGAGCAGTACTTC
size: .; J: TRBJ1-5; D: TRBD1; V: TRBV2; CDR3: CASRETGVGNQPQHF; DNA: TGTGCCAGCAGGGAAACAGGGGTGGGCAATCAGCCCCAGCATTTT
size: .; J: TRBJ2-3; D: .; V: TRBV21-1; CDR3: CASSKAGFVAGPTADTQYF; DNA: TGTGCCAGCAGCAAAGCGGGTTTTGTCGCGGGACCAACGGCGGATACGCAGTATTTT
size: .; J: TRBJ2-7; D: TRBD2; V: TRBV11-2; CDR3: CASSLVGGGVYEQYF; DNA: TGTGCCAGCAGCTTAGTCGGCGGGGGAGTCTACGAGCAGTACTTC
size: .; J: TRBJ2-5; D: TRBD1; V: TRBV28; CDR3: CASSLDRGLQETQYF; DNA: TGTGCCAGCAGTTTGGATAGGGGGCTCCAAGAGACCCAGTACTTC
size: .; J: TRBJ2-6; D: .; V: TRBV27; CDR3: CASSSQGRRGANVLTF; DNA: TGTGCCAGCAGTTCCCAGGGGAGACGCGGGGCCAACGTCCTGACTTTC
size: .; J: TRBJ1-2; D: .; V: TRBV19; CDR3: CASSIGGPGQLHYGYTF; DNA: TGTGCCAGTAGTATAGGGGGACCTGGACAGCTTCACTATGGCTACACCTTC
size: .; J: TRBJ1-3; D: .; V: TRBV30; CDR3: CAWGRGFSSGNTIYF; DNA: TGTGCCTGGGGCCGGGGGTTTAGCTCTGGAAACACCATATATTTT
size: .; J: TRBJ2-4; D: .; V: TRBV10-1; CDR3: CASSGGGWYF; DNA: TGCGCCAGCAGCGGAGGGGGCTGGTACTTC
size: .; J: TRBJ2-3; D: TRBD2; V: TRBV5-4; CDR3: CASSPRGLVDTQYF; DNA: TGTGCCAGCAGCCCGCGGGGACTAGTAGATACGCAGTATTTT
size: once; J: TRBJ2-5; D: .; V: TRBV11-3; CDR3: CASSLWGGRETQYF; DNA: TGTGCCAGCAGCTTATGGGGGGGGCGAGAGACCCAGTACTTC
size: .; J: TRBJ2-5; D: .; V: TRBV6-1; CDR3: CASSEVFGRQETQYF; DNA: TGTGCCAGCAGTGAAGTGTTCGGGAGACAAGAGACCCAGTACTTC
size: .; J: TRBJ1-5; D: TRBD1; V: TRBV7-2; CDR3: CASSLGQGAAQPQHF; DNA: TGTGCCAGCAGCTTAGGGCAGGGGGCAGCCCAGCCCCAGCATTTT
size: few; J: TRBJ2-1; D: .; V: TRBV7-9; CDR3: CASSSFHEQFF; DNA: TGTGCCAGCAGTTCTTTCCATGAGCAGTTCTTC
size: .; J: TRBJ1-2; D: TRBD1; V: TRBV4-1; CDR3: CASSHGWTGASYGYTF; DNA: TGCGCCAGCAGCCACGGATGGACAGGGGCTTCTTATGGCTACACCTTC
size: .; J: TRBJ2-4; D: .; V: TRBV4-1; CDR3: CASSQGVEETLAKNIQYF; DNA: TGCGCCAGCAGCCAAGGGGTTGAGGAAACTTTAGCCAAAAACATTCAGTACTTC
size: .; J: TRBJ2-1; D: TRBD2; V: TRBV30; CDR3: CAWVKTSGYNEQFF; DNA: TGTGCCTGGGTTAAGACTAGCGGATACAATGAGCAGTTCTTC
size: .; J: TRBJ2-7; D: .; V: TRBV4-1; CDR3: CASSPEPGHLYEQYF; DNA: TGCGCCAGCAGCCCTGAACCGGGACACCTCTACGAGCAGTACTTC
size: .; J: TRBJ1-2; D: .; V: TRBV28; CDR3: CASSTDSYGYTF; DNA: TGTGCCAGCAGTACGGACAGCTATGGCTACACCTTC
size: few; J: TRBJ1-1; D: .; V: TRBV29-1; CDR3: CSVETGMVTEAFF; DNA: TGCAGCGTAGAAACAGGGATGGTCACTGAAGCTTTCTTT
size: once; J: TRBJ1-1; D: .; V: TRBV14; CDR3: CASSQVRRGTEAFF; DNA: TGTGCCAGCAGCCAAGTTCGGCGGGGGACTGAAGCTTTCTTT
size: once; J: TRBJ1-5; D: TRBD1; V: TRBV7-9; CDR3: CASSNIGGTGNQPQHF; DNA: TGTGCCAGCAGCAACATCGGGGGGACAGGGAATCAGCCCCAGCATTTT
size: .; J: TRBJ1-1; D: TRBD1; V: TRBV5-4; CDR3: CASSQKGATEAFF; DNA: TGTGCCAGCTCCCAGAAGGGGGCGACTGAAGCTTTCTTT
size: .; J: TRBJ2-1; D: TRBD2; V: TRBV13; CDR3: CASSLELGGSGEQFF; DNA: TGTGCCAGCAGCCTAGAGTTGGGGGGGAGCGGTGAGCAGTTCTTC
size: .; J: TRBJ2-2; D: .; V: TRBV27; CDR3: CASLGGTGELFF; DNA: TGTGCCAGCCTCGGGGGCACCGGGGAGCTGTTTTTT
size: once; J: TRBJ2-7; D: .; V: TRBV7-9; CDR3: CASSLGAGNYEQYF; DNA: TGTGCCAGCAGCTTGGGGGCCGGAAACTACGAGCAGTACTTC
size: .; J: TRBJ2-3; D: TRBD2; V: TRBV6-1; CDR3: CASSSSGVSTDTQYF; DNA: TGTGCCAGCAGTTCTAGCGGGGTGAGCACAGATACGCAGTATTTT
size: .; J: TRBJ1-5; D: .; V: TRBV7-9; CDR3: CASSLVGANQPQHF; DNA: TGTGCCAGCAGCTTAGTAGGGGCCAATCAGCCCCAGCATTTT
size: .; J: TRBJ1-1; D: TRBD1; V: TRBV7-9; CDR3: CASSLSGQGHAFF; DNA: TGTGCCAGCAGCTTATCCGGACAGGGTCATGCTTTCTTT
size: .; J: TRBJ2-1; D: TRBD2; V: TRBV5-1; CDR3: CASSPGLYFGEQFF; DNA: TGCGCCAGCAGCCCGGGACTATACTTCGGTGAGCAGTTCTTC
size: once; J: TRBJ2-3; D: TRBD1; V: TRBV6-6; CDR3: CASSPWTGSDTQYF; DNA: TGTGCCAGCAGCCCCTGGACAGGATCAGATACGCAGTATTTT
size: .; J: TRBJ2-5; D: .; V: TRBV5-1; CDR3: CASSFSGVHQETQYF; DNA: TGCGCCAGCAGCTTCAGCGGAGTACACCAAGAGACCCAGTACTTC
size: .; J: TRBJ1-2; D: TRBD1; V: TRBV18; CDR3: CASSPTSTGEYHGYTF; DNA: TGTGCCAGCTCACCAACCTCGACAGGGGAGTATCATGGCTACACCTTC
size: .; J: TRBJ2-1; D: .; V: TRBV15; CDR3: CATSRERTIDNEQFF; DNA: TGTGCCACCAGCAGAGAGAGGACTATTGACAATGAGCAGTTCTTC
size: .; J: TRBJ2-2; D: TRBD2; V: TRBV27; CDR3: CASSSTPGLAGTGELFF; DNA: TGTGCCAGCAGTTCGACTCCGGGACTAGCGGGCACCGGGGAGCTGTTTTTT